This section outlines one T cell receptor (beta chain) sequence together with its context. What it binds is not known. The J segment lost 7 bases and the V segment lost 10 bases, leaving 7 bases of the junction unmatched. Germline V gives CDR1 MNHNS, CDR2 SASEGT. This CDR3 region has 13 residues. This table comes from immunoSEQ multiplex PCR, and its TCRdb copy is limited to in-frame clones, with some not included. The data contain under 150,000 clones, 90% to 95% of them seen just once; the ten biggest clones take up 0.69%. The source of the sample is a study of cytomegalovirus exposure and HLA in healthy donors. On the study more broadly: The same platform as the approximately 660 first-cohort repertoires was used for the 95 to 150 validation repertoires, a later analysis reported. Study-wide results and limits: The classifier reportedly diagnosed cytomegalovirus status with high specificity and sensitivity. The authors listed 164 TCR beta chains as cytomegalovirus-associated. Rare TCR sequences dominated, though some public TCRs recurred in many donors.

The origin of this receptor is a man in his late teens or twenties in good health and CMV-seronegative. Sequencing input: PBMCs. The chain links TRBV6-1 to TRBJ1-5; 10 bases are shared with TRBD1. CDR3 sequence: CATWTGGGQPQHF. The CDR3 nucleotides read TGTGCCACCTGGACAGGGGGGGGACAGCCCCAGCATTTT.